Presented here are 12 T cell receptor beta chains from one specimen sequenced in a study of technical replicates of blood from a few donors. Only in-frame clones appear in the TCRdb table, and some are missing; sequencing was by immunoSEQ multiplex PCR. The table includes 85,000 to 100,000 clones, nearly 97% detected once. What was sequenced was T cells isolated from PBMCs. These receptors were obtained from a human donor in good health.

This clone was seen once. CDR3 sequence: CASSFRQPYEQYF. The DNA of the CDR3 is TGTGCCAGCAGCTTTAGACAGCCCTACGAGCAGTACTTC. The V gene is TRBV11-3, the J gene TRBJ2-7, with a tentative D call TRBD1 (5 bases). V lost 3 bases, J lost 2 bases, and 8 bases lay in between. There are 13 residues in the CDR3. Looked up from germline, CDR1 is SGHNT and CDR2 is YENEEA. The variable domain in full, with the rest retrieved from reference TRBV11-3 and TRBJ2-7, is EAGVVQSPRYKIIEKKQPVAFWCNPISGHNTLYWYLQNLGQGPELLIRYENEEAVDDSQLPKDRFSAERLKGVDSTLKIQPAELGDSAVYLCASSFRQPYEQYFGPGTRLTVT.

The rearrangement links TRBV5-1 to TRBJ1-5, with D unresolved. Per the germline V gene, CDR1 is SGHRS and CDR2 is YFSETQ. Trimming pared 1 base from V and 1 base from J, leaving 9 bases between. This CDR3 region has 15 residues. The CDR3 DNA follows: TGCGCCAGCAGCTTGAGCGTTGGGAGCAATCAGCCCCAGCATTTT. This translates into CASSLSVGSNQPQHF.

This clone was detected once. The rearrangement uses TRBV15 and TRBJ2-7, with D unresolved. With 5 bases removed from V and 2 bases from J, the gap between germline ends came to 7 bases. The CDR3 contains 12 residues. The germline gives CDR1 LNHNV, CDR2 YYDKDF (reference sequence). In DNA, the CDR3 is TGTGCCACCAGCCCCTCCCCCTACGAGCAGTACTTC. Translating gives CATSPSPYEQYF.

For the CDR3, the DNA is TGTGCCAGCAGCCGAGGACAGGGAGTAAGCACCGGGGAGCTGTTTTTT. It is translated as CASSRGQGVSTGELFF. V usage is TRBV7-2 and J usage is TRBJ2-2; the match to TRBD1 covers 8 bases. This CDR3 contains 16 residues. The germline V gene encodes CDR1 SGHTA and CDR2 FQGNSA. With 5 bases clipped from V and 4 bases from J, the junction kept 9 bases outside the gene matches.

The J gene is TRBJ2-2, the V gene TRBV18; TRBD1 agrees at 9 bases. V was clipped by 1 base and J by 4 bases; unmatched bases: 10. The CDR3 is 18 residues long. CDR1 and CDR2 from the germline V gene are KGHSH and LQKENI. The CDR3: CASSPLFNRGRSTGELFF. CDR3 DNA sequence: TGTGCCAGCTCACCACTTTTCAACAGGGGGCGTAGCACCGGGGAGCTGTTTTTT. The whole variable domain, remainder taken from reference TRBV18 and TRBJ2-2, is NAGVMQNPRHLVRRRGQEARLRCSPMKGHSHVYWYRQLPEEGLKFMVYLQKENIIDESGMPKERFSAEFPKEGPSILRIQQVVRGDSAAYFCASSPLFNRGRSTGELFFGEGSRLTVL.

This clone was seen just once. One end of the junction fails to match germline, which may point to a read error. Other nucleotide sequences in the sample specify the same CDR3. The V call is TRBV7-6, the J call TRBJ1-2; D is perhaps TRBD1 (5 bases). The CDR3 has 13 amino acids. Germline V lookup: CDR1 SGHVS, CDR2 FNYEAQ. This CDR3 reads CASSPGNGYGYTF. DNA for the CDR3: TGTGCTAGCAGTCCAGGGAATGGCTATGGCTACACCTTC. Full variable domain (rest looked up from reference TRBV7-6 and TRBJ1-2): GAGVSQSPRYKVTKRGQDVALRCDPISGHVSLYWYRQALGQGPEFLTYFNYEAQQDKSGLPNDRFSAERPEGSISTLTIQRTEQRDSAMYRCASSPGNGYGYTFGSGTRLTVV.

The chain couples TRBV29-1 to TRBJ2-1, with 7 bases matching TRBD2. Looked up from germline, CDR1 is SQVTM and CDR2 is ANQGSEA. The CDR3 sequence is 13 residues long. V lost 7 bases, J lost 10 bases, and 13 bases stayed unmatched. The CDR3 bases are TGCAGCGCCCGACTAGCCCAACGTCTGGAGCAGTTCTTC. It yields the protein CSARLAQRLEQFF.

The genes are TRBV10-1 and TRBJ2-2; tentatively, D is TRBD1 (6 bases). V was pared by 4 bases and J by 4 bases, with 10 bases between. CDR3 length equals 14 residues. Germline CDR1 and CDR2: WNHNN and SYGVQD (reference sequence). CDR3 in amino acids: CASSATGLTGELFF. CDR3 DNA sequence: TGCGCCAGCAGTGCGACAGGACTCACCGGGGAGCTGTTTTTT.

The chain couples TRBV5-6 to TRBJ2-7; D ambiguous. This CDR3 has 13 residues. The germline gives CDR1 SGHDT, CDR2 YYEEEE. V was clipped by 2 bases and J by 0 bases, with 6 bases between them. The CDR3 DNA reads TGTGCCAGCAGCTTTACGGGCTCCTACGAGCAGTACTTC. This sequence encodes CASSFTGSYEQYF.

The count of this clone is one. DNA of the CDR3: TGTGCCAGTAGTATAGCGAGCGGACCCTCTGGAAACACCATATATTTT. Translation: CASSIASGPSGNTIYF. The chain combines TRBV19 with TRBJ1-3; D remains unclear. CDR3 length: 16 amino acids. Germline values: CDR1 LNHDA, CDR2 SQIVND (reference sequence). Trimming removed 1 base from V and 0 bases from J, with 10 bases in between. Full variable domain (rest looked up from reference TRBV19 and TRBJ1-3): DGGITQSPKYLFRKEGQNVTLSCEQNLNHDAMYWYRQDPGQGLRLIYYSQIVNDFQKGDIAEGYSVSREKKESFPLTVTSAQKNPTAFYLCASSIASGPSGNTIYFGEGSWLTVV.

The V and J genes are TRBV23-1 and TRBJ1-5; no clear D gene. TRBV23-1 qualifies as an ORF whose function is uncertain. Trimming took off 4 bases at V and 0 bases at J, with 22 bases between the two ends. The CDR3 loop spans 19 amino acids. The CDR3, as DNA: TGCGCCAGCAGTCTAACAATGCTCCCCCGGGAGTATAGCAATCAGCCCCAGCATTTT. It translates to CASSLTMLPREYSNQPQHF.

The chain links TRBV6-4 to TRBJ2-1; 9 positions match TRBD2. Germline CDR1 reads MRHNA; CDR2 reads SNTAGT. This CDR3 contains 15 residues. V lost 4 bases and J lost 0; bases outside the gene matches: 1. In DNA, the CDR3 is TGTGCCAGCAGTGGTAGCGGGAGCTCCTACAATGAGCAGTTCTTC. Its translation is CASSGSGSSYNEQFF.